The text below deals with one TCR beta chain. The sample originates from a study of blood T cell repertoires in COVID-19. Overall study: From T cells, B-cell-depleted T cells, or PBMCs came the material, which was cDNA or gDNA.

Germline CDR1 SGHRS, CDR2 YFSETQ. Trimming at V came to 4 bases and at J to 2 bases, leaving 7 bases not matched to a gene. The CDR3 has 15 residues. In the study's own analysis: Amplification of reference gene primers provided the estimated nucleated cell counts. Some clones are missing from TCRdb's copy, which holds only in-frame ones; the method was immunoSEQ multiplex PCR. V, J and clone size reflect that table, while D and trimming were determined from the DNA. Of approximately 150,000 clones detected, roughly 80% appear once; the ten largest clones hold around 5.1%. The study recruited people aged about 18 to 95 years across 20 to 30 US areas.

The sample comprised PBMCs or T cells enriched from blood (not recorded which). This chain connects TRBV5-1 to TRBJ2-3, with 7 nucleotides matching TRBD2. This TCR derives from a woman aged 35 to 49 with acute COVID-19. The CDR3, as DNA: TGCGCCAGCAGCGCCCCGGCGGGAGTCACAGATACGCAGTATTTT. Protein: CASSAPAGVTDTQYF.